Listed here is a single T cell receptor beta chain. The assay was immunoSEQ multiplex PCR, and TCRdb's table has in-frame clones only and misses some. The sample consists of about 92,000 clones, around 90% of them appearing once. These data are taken from a study of blood T cell repertoires in COVID-19. Study-wide context: Sources were T cells, B-cell-depleted T cells, or PBMCs; the material itself was cDNA or gDNA.

Seattle patient enrollment occurred during active infection, with longitudinal follow-up thereafter. The source of this sequence is a woman aged 55-70 years with COVID-19, enrolled during active disease. The sample taken for sequencing was peripheral blood.

This CDR3 reads CASSPGYGGGLYEQYF. CDR3 in DNA: TGTGCCAGCAGCCCTGGATACGGCGGGGGCCTCTACGAGCAGTACTTC. The chain joins TRBV4-2 to TRBJ2-7; tentative D call: TRBD2 (7 bases). CDR3 length: 16 amino acids. V lost 4 bases and J lost 3, with 19 bases in between. CDR1 and CDR2 from the germline V gene are LGHNA and YNFKEQ.